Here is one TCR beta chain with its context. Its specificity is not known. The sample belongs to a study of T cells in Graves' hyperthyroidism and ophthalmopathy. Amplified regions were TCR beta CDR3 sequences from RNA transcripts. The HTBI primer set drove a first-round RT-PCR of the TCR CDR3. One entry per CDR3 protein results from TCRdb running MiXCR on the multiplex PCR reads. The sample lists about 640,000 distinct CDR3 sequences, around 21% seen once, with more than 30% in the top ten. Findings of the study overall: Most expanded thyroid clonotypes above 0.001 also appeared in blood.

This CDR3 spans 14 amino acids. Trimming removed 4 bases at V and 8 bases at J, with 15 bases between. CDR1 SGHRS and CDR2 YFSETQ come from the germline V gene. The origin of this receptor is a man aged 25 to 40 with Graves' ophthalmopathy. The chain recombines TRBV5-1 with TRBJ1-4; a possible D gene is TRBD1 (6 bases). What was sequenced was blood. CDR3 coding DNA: TGCGCCAGCAGCGAGGGACATCAGGGAGAAAAACTGTTTTTT. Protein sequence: CASSEGHQGEKLFF.